These T cell receptor beta chains were read from a single sample in a study of cytomegalovirus exposure and HLA in healthy donors. Clones were sequenced by immunoSEQ multiplex PCR, and TCRdb holds only the in-frame ones, with some missing. The table lists 150,000 to 200,000 clones, around 86% of them singletons. What was sequenced was PBMCs. The receptors here all came from a woman aged 18-29 years in good health and CMV-seronegative. Each CDR3 is given with its conserved first and last residue. Fields, in order: J gene, D gene, V gene, clone size, CDR3 protein, CDR3 DNA. The D gene is left open where the match is weak. Clone size is not always given. Where it is, it says once, few, many or a class for expanded clones.

J: TRBJ2-6; D: NA; V: TRBV5-1; size: NA; CDR3: CASSLSPGANVLTF; DNA: TGCGCCAGCAGCTTGTCTCCTGGGGCCAACGTCCTGACTTTC
J: TRBJ1-6; D: TRBD1; V: TRBV7-6; size: few; CDR3: CASSLEGAVLHF; DNA: TGTGCCAGCAGCTTAGAGGGGGCAGTCCTCCACTTT
J: TRBJ1-2; D: NA; V: TRBV11-2; size: NA; CDR3: CASSLPPNYGYTF; DNA: TGTGCCAGCAGCTTACCCCCAAACTATGGCTACACCTTC
J: TRBJ1-5; D: TRBD1; V: TRBV18; size: NA; CDR3: CASSPDRVDQPQHF; DNA: TGTGCCAGCTCACCGGACAGGGTTGATCAGCCCCAGCATTTT
J: TRBJ2-1; D: NA; V: TRBV5-4; size: NA; CDR3: CASSLGQPAAYNEQFF; DNA: TGTGCCAGCAGCTTGGGACAGCCAGCTGCCTACAATGAGCAGTTCTTC
J: TRBJ1-5; D: NA; V: TRBV10-3; size: NA; CDR3: CAISESETGVARGSNQPQHF; DNA: TGTGCCATCAGTGAGTCGGAGACAGGCGTCGCGAGGGGAAGCAATCAGCCCCAGCATTTT
J: TRBJ1-1; D: NA; V: TRBV5-4; size: NA; CDR3: CASSLTRQNTEAFF; DNA: TGTGCCAGCAGCTTGACGAGACAGAACACTGAAGCTTTCTTT
J: TRBJ2-1; D: NA; V: TRBV7-2; size: NA; CDR3: CASSLGRYNEQFF; DNA: TGTGCCAGCAGCTTAGGCCGGTACAATGAGCAGTTCTTC
J: TRBJ2-2; D: TRBD2; V: TRBV5-1; size: NA; CDR3: CASSLGLAGVVGELFF; DNA: TGCGCCAGCAGCCTTGGACTAGCGGGAGTAGTAGGGGAGCTGTTTTTT
J: TRBJ1-1; D: NA; V: TRBV6-5; size: NA; CDR3: CASRGGQPEAFF; DNA: TGTGCCAGCCGCGGTGGACAGCCTGAAGCTTTCTTT
J: TRBJ2-3; D: NA; V: TRBV7-2; size: NA; CDR3: CASSSWHSTDTQYF; DNA: TGTGCCAGCAGCTCCTGGCACAGCACAGATACGCAGTATTTT
J: TRBJ1-2; D: NA; V: TRBV30; size: once; CDR3: CAWSVQLSYGYTF; DNA: TGTGCCTGGAGTGTACAGCTTAGCTATGGCTACACCTTC
J: TRBJ1-2; D: TRBD1; V: TRBV7-9; size: NA; CDR3: CASSLTGDGYTF; DNA: TGTGCCAGCAGCTTGACAGGGGATGGCTACACCTTC
J: TRBJ1-2; D: NA; V: TRBV6-1; size: NA; CDR3: CASSEIQTRF; DNA: TGTGCCAGCAGTGAAATCCAAACGAGGTTC
J: TRBJ2-7; D: TRBD2; V: TRBV4-1; size: NA; CDR3: CASSQDSSGSSYEQYF; DNA: TGCGCCAGCAGCCAAGATAGTAGCGGGAGCTCCTACGAGCAGTACTTC
J: TRBJ2-1; D: TRBD2; V: TRBV7-8; size: NA; CDR3: CASSLGGSGRTSYNEQFF; DNA: TGTGCCAGCAGCTTAGGGGGGTCCGGGAGGACCTCCTACAATGAGCAGTTCTTC
J: TRBJ2-2; D: TRBD1; V: TRBV5-1; size: NA; CDR3: CASSPGQGGYTGELFF; DNA: TGCGCCAGCAGCCCCGGACAGGGAGGATACACCGGGGAGCTGTTTTTT
J: TRBJ2-3; D: TRBD2; V: TRBV27; size: NA; CDR3: CASSTIGLAGGRADTQYF; DNA: TGTGCCAGCAGTACAATAGGCCTAGCGGGAGGGCGTGCAGATACGCAGTATTTT
J: TRBJ1-5; D: NA; V: TRBV2; size: few; CDR3: CASSPAAGNQPQHF; DNA: TGTGCCAGCAGCCCCGCTGCAGGCAATCAGCCCCAGCATTTT
J: TRBJ2-1; D: TRBD2; V: TRBV29-1; size: NA; CDR3: CSVEAGRGGRNEQFF; DNA: TGCAGCGTTGAAGCTGGGCGGGGGGGTAGAAATGAGCAGTTCTTC
J: TRBJ2-7; D: TRBD1; V: TRBV4-2; size: NA; CDR3: CASSQGTGVYEQYF; DNA: TGTGCCAGCAGCCAAGGGACAGGGGTATACGAGCAGTACTTC
J: TRBJ1-1; D: TRBD1; V: TRBV30; size: NA; CDR3: CAWRISRGRGTEAFF; DNA: TGTGCCTGGAGGATAAGCAGGGGGCGCGGCACTGAAGCTTTCTTT
J: TRBJ2-7; D: TRBD1; V: TRBV19; size: few; CDR3: CASSSGTGPYEQYF; DNA: TGTGCCAGTAGTTCCGGGACAGGACCCTACGAGCAGTACTTC
J: TRBJ1-4; D: TRBD1; V: TRBV15; size: NA; CDR3: CATRWDSGEKLFF; DNA: TGTGCCACCAGGTGGGACAGTGGGGAAAAACTGTTTTTT
J: TRBJ1-2; D: NA; V: TRBV7-2; size: NA; CDR3: CASSPVAEGWEVRTF; DNA: TGTGCCAGCAGCCCGGTCGCGGAGGGGTGGGAGGTTCGCACCTTC